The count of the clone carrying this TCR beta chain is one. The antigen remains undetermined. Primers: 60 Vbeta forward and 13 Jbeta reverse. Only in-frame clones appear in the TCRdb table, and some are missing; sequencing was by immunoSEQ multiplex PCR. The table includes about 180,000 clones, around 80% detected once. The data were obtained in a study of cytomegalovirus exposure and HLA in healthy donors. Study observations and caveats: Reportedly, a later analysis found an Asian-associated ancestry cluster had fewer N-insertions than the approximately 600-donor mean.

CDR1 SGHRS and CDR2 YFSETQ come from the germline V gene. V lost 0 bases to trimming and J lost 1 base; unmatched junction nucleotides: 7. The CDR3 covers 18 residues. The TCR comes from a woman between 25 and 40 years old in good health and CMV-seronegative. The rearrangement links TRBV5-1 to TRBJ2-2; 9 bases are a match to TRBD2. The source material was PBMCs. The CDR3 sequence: CASSLALAGELNTGELFF. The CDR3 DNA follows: TGCGCCAGCAGCTTGGCTTTAGCGGGAGAGCTGAACACCGGGGAGCTGTTTTTT.